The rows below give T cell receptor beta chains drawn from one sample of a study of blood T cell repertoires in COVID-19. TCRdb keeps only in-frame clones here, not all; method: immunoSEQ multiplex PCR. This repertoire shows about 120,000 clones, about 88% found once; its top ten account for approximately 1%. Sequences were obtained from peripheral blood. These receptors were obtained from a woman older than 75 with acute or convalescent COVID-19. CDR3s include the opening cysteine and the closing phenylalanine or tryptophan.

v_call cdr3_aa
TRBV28 CASSPPWGQEIPYEQYF
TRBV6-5 CASRSQGNTEAFF
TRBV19 CASSMGTSGKQFF
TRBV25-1 CASRRERRGEQFF
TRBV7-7 CASSSGLVGTDTQYF
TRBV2 CASSEARGGSGELFF
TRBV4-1 CASSQEPGEWYGYTF
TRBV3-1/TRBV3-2 CASSQVTVGPYGYTF
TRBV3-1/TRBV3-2 CASSDIAGVETQYF
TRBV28 CASSPPGIGNTIYF
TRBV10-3 CAISEVGGMSSYNEQFF
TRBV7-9 CASSLPGSGQYF
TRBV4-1 CASSLLAGGPYEQYF
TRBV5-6 CASSSQIYGYTF
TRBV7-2 CASSSRVVTEAFF
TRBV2 CASRRTGSETQYF
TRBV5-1 CASSAAPNTEAFF
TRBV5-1 CASKTVTFTDTQYF
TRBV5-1 CASSPQGYNEQFF
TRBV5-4 CASSAGQGGRYNEQFF
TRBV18 CASSPQRDGIFYEQYF
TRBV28 CASSFGRVNYGYTF
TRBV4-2 CASSQGGRGAGDTQYF
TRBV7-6 CASSLGPDKSYEQYF
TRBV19 CASSIRAGIGEQFF
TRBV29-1 CSVRDSYEQYF